These 27 T cell receptor beta chains originate from one sample sequenced in a study of OX40 agonist ivuxolimab in advanced cancers. Profiling relied on immunoSEQ multiplex PCR, and the TCRdb table lists in-frame clones only, not all of them. The sample lists 90,000 to 95,000 clones; more than 75% were seen once. The source was CD4+ or CD8+ T cells sorted from blood, collected in a trial of the OX40 agonist ivuxolimab. The receptors here all came from an adult with an advanced solid tumor such as melanoma, head and neck, liver or kidney cancer.

The rearrangement uses TRBV2 and TRBJ2-1, with 7 bases that match TRBD2. Germline V gene data show CDR1 as SNHLY and CDR2 as FYNNEI. This CDR3 region has 15 residues. The ends lost 5 bases at V and 6 bases at J; junction bases unmatched: 10. CDR3 nucleotides: TGTGCCAGCAGTTATACCTTCGGCGGGGGCAATGAGCAGTTCTTC. This encodes CASSYTFGGGNEQFF.

The chain couples TRBV19 to TRBJ2-7; weak D call: TRBD1 (5 bases). The germline V gene encodes CDR1 LNHDA and CDR2 SQIVND (reference sequence). CDR3 length: 15 residues. The V and J ends lost 2 bases and 0 bases respectively, with 11 bases between them. The CDR3 is CASSITIRDSYEQYF. The CDR3 DNA follows: TGTGCCAGTAGTATAACAATCAGGGACTCCTACGAGCAGTACTTC.

This clone showed up just a few times. The V call is TRBV10-1, the J call TRBJ2-5, with a possible D match to TRBD1 (6 bases). Germline V gives CDR1 WNHNN, CDR2 SYGVQD (reference sequence). This CDR3 has 13 residues. Trimming left V 2 bases short and J 7 bases short, with 11 bases between. The CDR3 loop reads CASSENLGGTQYF. The CDR3 region has the DNA TGCGCCAGCAGTGAGAATCTAGGGGGGACCCAGTACTTC.

The chain combines TRBV7-2 with TRBJ1-3; 8 nucleotides agree with TRBD1. Germline values: CDR1 SGHTA, CDR2 FQGNSA. The J segment lost 2 bases and the V segment lost 4 bases, leaving 7 bases of the junction unmatched. CDR3 length: 16 residues. In DNA, the CDR3 is TGTGCCAGCAGCTCTCAGGGGGCAAGGGCTGGAAACACCATATATTTT. Protein product: CASSSQGARAGNTIYF.

This chain uses TRBV19 with TRBJ1-3; D uncertain. Germline CDR1 LNHDA, CDR2 SQIVND (reference sequence). CDR3 length equals 15 residues. V was pared by 6 bases and J by 0 bases, with 12 bases between. CDR3 coding DNA: TGTGCCAGTAGGACTGCAGGCTCCTCTGGAAACACCATATATTTT. As protein: CASRTAGSSGNTIYF.

This clone showed up just a few times. J is TRBJ1-2 and V is TRBV29-1; TRBD1 is a possible D gene (6 bases). Germline CDR1 is SQVTM and CDR2 is ANQGSEA. The CDR3 runs 12 residues. The V gene lost 7 bases and the J gene lost 4 bases, with 13 bases spanning the gap. As DNA, the CDR3 is TGCAGCGCTGCGGACAGCACCTATGGCTACACCTTC. Amino acid sequence: CSAADSTYGYTF. Looking up the rest from reference TRBV29-1 and TRBJ1-2 gives the full variable domain: SAVISQKPSRDICQRGTSLTIQCQVDSQVTMMFWYRQQPGQSLTLIATANQGSEATYESGFVIDKFPISRPNLTFSTLTVSNMSPEDSSIYLCSAADSTYGYTFGSGTRLTVV.

V usage is TRBV5-4 and J usage is TRBJ1-5, with TRBD1 identical over 8 bases. In germline, CDR1 is SGHNT, CDR2 YYREEE (reference sequence). Trimming cost V 3 bases and J 8 bases; bases outside gene matches: 7. The CDR3 spans 14 residues. The CDR3 DNA sequence: TGTGCCAGCAGCTCCGACAGGGGAGAAAAGCCCCAGCATTTT. Its protein product is CASSSDRGEKPQHF.

The CDR3 DNA reads TGTGCCAGCAGCTTAGGTTTAGGAGAAAAACTGTTTTTT. Encoded protein: CASSLGLGEKLFF. V gene TRBV7-6 combines with J gene TRBJ1-4; D is undetermined. Trimming removed 1 base from V and 8 bases from J, with 8 bases in between. The CDR3 consists of 13 residues. Germline lookup yields CDR1 SGHVS and CDR2 FNYEAQ. The full variable domain, rest sourced from reference TRBV7-6 and TRBJ1-4, is GAGVSQSPRYKVTKRGQDVALRCDPISGHVSLYWYRQALGQGPEFLTYFNYEAQQDKSGLPNDRFSAERPEGSISTLTIQRTEQRDSAMYRCASSLGLGEKLFFGSGTQLSVL.

The chain carries TRBV9 and TRBJ1-2; 8 bases map to TRBD1. Trimming cost V 2 bases and J 3 bases; bases outside gene matches: 6. CDR1 is SGDLS and CDR2 is YYNGEE in the germline V gene. CDR3 size: 15 residues. The CDR3 is CASSVDTGGYYGYTF. As DNA, the CDR3 is TGTGCCAGCAGCGTGGACACAGGGGGATACTATGGCTACACCTTC.

The V call is TRBV5-6, the J call TRBJ1-3; D uncertain. The CDR3 is 15 residues long. Trimming removed 2 bases at V and 0 bases at J, with 9 bases between. Germline CDR1 SGHDT, CDR2 YYEEEE. The DNA for the CDR3 is TGTGCCAGCAGCTTAATAGGGTTCTCTGGAAACACCATATATTTT. It translates to CASSLIGFSGNTIYF.

V is TRBV12-5 and J is TRBJ1-1; D gene unclear. The germline V and J ends were trimmed by 0 bases and 0 bases, with 11 bases remaining between them. Germline V gene data show CDR1 as LGHNT and CDR2 as FRNRAP. The CDR3 extends over 16 amino acids. CDR3: CASGLVLGSMNTEAFF. CDR3 in DNA: TGTGCTAGTGGTTTGGTACTAGGGAGCATGAACACTGAAGCTTTCTTT.

The CDR3 loop reads CASSFRTGQRAAEAFF. CDR3 DNA sequence: TGTGCCAGCAGTTTTAGAACGGGGCAGAGGGCAGCTGAAGCTTTCTTT. The rearrangement links TRBV5-8 to TRBJ1-1; TRBD1 might be the D (5 bases). The CDR3 spans 16 residues. The germline V and J ends were trimmed by 5 bases and 6 bases, with 23 bases remaining between them. Germline CDR1 and CDR2: SGHTS and YDEGEE.

V and J are TRBV29-1 and TRBJ2-2; 9 nucleotides agree with TRBD1. Germline V gives CDR1 SQVTM, CDR2 ANQGSEA. The V segment lost 4 bases and the J segment 5 bases; nucleotides outside the gene matches: 5. The CDR3 spans 14 residues. The CDR3 sequence is CSVVLQGATGELFF. The CDR3 coding sequence is TGCAGCGTTGTTCTACAGGGGGCTACCGGGGAGCTGTTTTTT.

This rearrangement joins TRBV11-3 to TRBJ2-5; the D gene is possibly TRBD2 (6 bases). The CDR3 extends over 14 amino acids. Between the trimmed V and J ends, which lost 2 bases and 5 bases, there was a span of 12 bases. Germline loops: CDR1 SGHNT, CDR2 YENEEA. Here the CDR3 DNA reads TGTGCCAGCAGCTTACTAGCGACGGGGGAGACCCAGTACTTC. Amino acids: CASSLLATGETQYF.

The CDR3 DNA sequence: TGCGCCAGCAGCTACACGGGAGCGGTAGATACGCAGTATTTT. As protein: CASSYTGAVDTQYF. The V gene is TRBV5-1, the J gene TRBJ2-3; possibly TRBD2 for D (6 bases). The V gene lost 3 bases and the J gene lost 5 bases, with 13 bases spanning the gap. CDR3 length: 14 amino acids. Germline CDR1 SGHRS, CDR2 YFSETQ.

On this clone itself: The germline gene is not matched at one end of the junction; a read error may be the cause. The chain employs TRBV7-2 and TRBJ2-7; D is undetermined. The germline gives CDR1 SGHTA, CDR2 FQGNSA. The length of the CDR3 is 11 residues. DNA for the CDR3: TGTGCCAGCAGCCTGGGTGGGCTAGAATTTTTC. Translation: CASSLGGLEFF.

The chain combines TRBV5-1 with TRBJ1-4, with unresolved D. CDR1 is SGHRS, CDR2 YFSETQ, per germline. Trimming removed 2 bases at V and 3 bases at J, with 8 bases between. CDR3 length: 14 amino acids. The CDR3: CASSLGQANEKLFF. The CDR3 bases are TGCGCCAGCAGCTTAGGGCAGGCTAATGAAAAACTGTTTTTT. Full variable domain (outside the CDR3, taken from reference TRBV5-1 and TRBJ1-4): KAGVTQTPRYLIKTRGQQVTLSCSPISGHRSVSWYQQTPGQGLQFLFEYFSETQRNKGNFPGRFSGRQFSNSRSEMNVSTLELGDSALYLCASSLGQANEKLFFGSGTQLSVL.

The chain recombines TRBV12-5 with TRBJ1-4, with D possibly being TRBD1 (6 bases). CDR3 size: 15 residues. Trimming cost V 1 base and J 4 bases, with 10 bases left between them. Germline lookup yields CDR1 LGHNT and CDR2 FRNRAP. DNA for the CDR3: TGTGCTAGTGGTTTGGCACAGGGATATAATGAAAAACTGTTTTTT. Its translation is CASGLAQGYNEKLFF.

The chain carries TRBV10-3 and TRBJ1-4; 7 positions agree with TRBD1. Losses at the gene ends were 6 bases for V and 6 bases for J; bases not matched to a gene: 4. The germline gives CDR1 ENHRY, CDR2 SYGVKD. There are 13 residues in the CDR3. The CDR3 DNA is TGTGCCATCAGGGGAGGGGGCGATGAAAAACTGTTTTTT. Amino acids: CAIRGGGDEKLFF.

The J gene is TRBJ1-2, the V gene TRBV6-5; TRBD1 aligns across 7 bases. V shed 4 bases and J 5 bases; nucleotides not matched to a gene: 1. Germline-derived CDR1 and CDR2 are MNHEY and SVGAGI. The length of the CDR3 is 12 residues. The CDR3 loop is CASSLQGYGYTF. In DNA, the CDR3 is TGTGCCAGCAGTTTACAGGGGTATGGCTACACCTTC.

The chain is built from TRBV11-2 and TRBJ2-1, with 12 bases aligning to TRBD2. With V trimmed by 5 bases and J by 10 bases, 12 bases remained unmatched. This CDR3 has 16 residues. Per the germline V gene, CDR1 is SGHAT and CDR2 is FQNNGV. DNA for the CDR3: TGTGCCAGCAGCCTGGGACTAGCGGGCGCCCAGGGGGAGCAGTTCTTC. Encoded protein: CASSLGLAGAQGEQFF.

V is TRBV19 and J is TRBJ1-1; D ambiguous. CDR3 length: 15 residues. The germline V gene has CDR1 LNHDA and CDR2 SQIVND (reference sequence). V lost 3 bases to trimming and J lost 2 bases, with 13 bases between them. The CDR3 loop reads CASSIRNRHNTEAFF. CDR3 DNA sequence: TGTGCCAGTAGTATTCGGAACAGACATAACACTGAAGCTTTCTTT.

This clone is a singleton in its sample. CDR3 DNA: TGTGCCAGCAGCTTATTGACTAGCGGTAGCACAGATACGCAGTATTTT. It translates to CASSLLTSGSTDTQYF. The chain has TRBV11-1 and TRBJ2-3; 9 nucleotides line up with TRBD2. This CDR3 region has 16 residues. Germline trimming cut 2 bases from V and 0 bases from J; bases unmatched to any gene: 3. CDR1 and CDR2 (germline): SGHAT, FQDESV (reference sequence).

The chain has TRBV7-9 and TRBJ2-7, with D possibly TRBD1 on 5 matching bases. Germline-derived CDR1 and CDR2 are SEHNR and FQNEAQ (reference sequence). Trimming removed 2 bases from V and 5 bases from J, with 16 bases in between. The CDR3 runs 15 residues. CDR3 protein: CASSLRNQGLDEQYF. CDR3 bases: TGTGCCAGCAGCTTAAGGAATCAGGGCTTAGACGAGCAGTACTTC.

In its sample, this clone was seen once. This chain joins TRBV27 and TRBJ1-2, with D tentatively TRBD1 (5 bases). CDR1 is MNHEY and CDR2 is SMNVEV in the germline V gene (reference sequence). The CDR3 runs 15 residues. The V end was cut by 5 bases, the J end by 4 bases, with 17 bases between. Here the CDR3 reads CASSPDISNPYGYTF. CDR3 DNA sequence: TGTGCCAGCAGTCCGGACATTTCGAACCCCTATGGCTACACCTTC.

The chain links TRBV9 to TRBJ2-2, with D tentatively TRBD2 (5 bases). CDR1 and CDR2 from the germline V gene are SGDLS and YYNGEE. There are 15 residues in the CDR3. V was shortened by 1 base and J by 4 bases, with 11 bases between the two germline ends. As DNA, the CDR3 is TGTGCCAGCAGCGTAAGAAGCGCGGGCACCGGGGAGCTGTTTTTT. The encoded protein is CASSVRSAGTGELFF.

This clone showed up just once. The chain has TRBV28 and TRBJ1-3, with D maybe TRBD1 (6 bases). In germline, CDR1 is MDHEN, CDR2 SYDVKM. The V and J ends lost 4 bases and 2 bases respectively, with 9 bases between them. The CDR3 is made up of 14 amino acids. CDR3 sequence: CASSYRVTGNTIYF. In DNA, the CDR3 is TGTGCCAGCAGTTACAGGGTCACTGGAAACACCATATATTTT.